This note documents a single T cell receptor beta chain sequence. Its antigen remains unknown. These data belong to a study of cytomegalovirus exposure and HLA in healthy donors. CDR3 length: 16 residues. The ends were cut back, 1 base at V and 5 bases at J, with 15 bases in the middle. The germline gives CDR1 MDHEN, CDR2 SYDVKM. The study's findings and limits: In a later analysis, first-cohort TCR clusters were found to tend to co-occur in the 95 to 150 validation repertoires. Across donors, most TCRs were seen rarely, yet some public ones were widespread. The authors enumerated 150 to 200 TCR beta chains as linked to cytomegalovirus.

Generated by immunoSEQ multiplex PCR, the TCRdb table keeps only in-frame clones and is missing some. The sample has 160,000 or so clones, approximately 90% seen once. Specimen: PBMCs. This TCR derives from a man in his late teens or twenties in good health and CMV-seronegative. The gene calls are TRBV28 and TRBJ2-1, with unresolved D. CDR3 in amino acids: CASSLLVCHPHNEQFF. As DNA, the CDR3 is TGTGCCAGCAGTTTATTAGTCTGCCATCCCCACAATGAGCAGTTCTTC.